Listed here are 27 T cell receptor beta chains from one sample, sequenced in a study of read filtering for tumor transcriptome and immune sequencing. From around 440 ng of RNA, a library with molecular barcoded alpha/delta and beta/gamma adaptors was made. TCRdb re-called the reads through MiXCR, storing one row per CDR3 protein. The table records 75,000 to 95,000 distinct CDR3 sequences, 20% to 25% of them present only once. The sample comprised a population of CD138-negative cells sorted from bone marrow. The origin of the receptors is a donor at least 40 years old with multiple myeloma.

This clonotype turned up a few times. CDR3 sequence: CASRGPGYNEQFF. The CDR3 DNA reads as TGTGCCAGTAGAGGGCCCGGATACAATGAGCAGTTCTTC. V usage is TRBV19 and J usage is TRBJ2-1; D gene uncertain. Trimming took off 6 bases at V and 4 bases at J, with 10 bases between the two ends. CDR1 is LNHDA, CDR2 SQIVND, per germline (reference sequence). The CDR3 sequence is 13 residues long.

As to this clonotype: This may be a read error, as it is one base from a much larger clone. This chain connects TRBV5-1 to TRBJ2-5; 7 bases align to TRBD1. The CDR3 runs 15 residues. CDR1 SGHRS and CDR2 YFSETQ come from the germline V gene. The CDR3 loop reads CSSSLVPGQQETQYF. DNA for the CDR3: TGCTCCAGCAGCTTGGTCCCGGGACAGCAAGAGACCCAGTACTTC.

Details on this clonotype: Just one base apart from a much larger clone, this may be a read error. The chain carries TRBV11-2 and TRBJ2-3, with no clear D. Germline V CDR1 and CDR2: SGHAT, FQNNGV. V was shortened by 2 bases and J by 0 bases, with 18 bases between the two germline ends. This CDR3 spans 18 amino acids. In DNA, the CDR3 is TGTGCCAGCAGCTTATACGGCACTAACGGAACTAGCACAGATACGCAGTATTTT. It translates to CASSLYGTNGTSTDTQYF.

The J gene is TRBJ1-1, the V gene TRBV28, with 7 bases matching TRBD1. The V and J ends lost 6 bases and 0 bases, in that order; junction bases with no gene match: 4. Germline V gene lookup returns CDR1 MDHEN and CDR2 SYDVKM. CDR3 length: 14 residues. The CDR3 is CASSPTGLNTEAFF. The CDR3 DNA sequence: TGTGCCAGCAGCCCGACAGGGTTGAACACTGAAGCTTTCTTT.

This clonotype was detected many times. V usage is TRBV12-3 or TRBV12-4 and J usage is TRBJ1-6, with D maybe TRBD1 (5 bases). This CDR3 is built from 14 residues. Trimming took 3 bases from V and 8 from J, leaving 11 bases between them. The CDR3 region is CASSLLLGDSPLHF. DNA for the CDR3: TGTGCCAGCAGTTTGCTGCTGGGGGATTCACCCCTCCACTTT.

Many counts were recorded for this clonotype. V gene TRBV11-2 combines with J gene TRBJ2-3; TRBD2 aligns across 8 bases. The CDR3 extends over 16 amino acids. Germline V gives CDR1 SGHAT, CDR2 FQNNGV. Germline trimming cut 5 bases from V and 2 bases from J; bases unmatched to any gene: 9. The CDR3 loop is CASSPSGGGITDTQYF. The DNA for the CDR3 is TGTGCCAGCAGCCCAAGTGGCGGGGGGATCACAGATACGCAGTATTTT. Together with reference TRBV11-2 and TRBJ2-3, the CDR3 gives the full variable domain: EAGVAQSPRYKIIEKRQSVAFWCNPISGHATLYWYQQILGQGPKLLIQFQNNGVVDDSQLPKDRFSAERLKGVDSTLKIQPAKLEDSAVYLCASSPSGGGITDTQYFGPGTRLTVL.

In this sample, this clonotype turned up many times. This chain connects TRBV5-1 to TRBJ2-3; either TRBD1 or TRBD2 may supply D (5 bases each). The V gene lost 2 bases and the J gene lost 6 bases, with 13 bases spanning the gap. The CDR3 has 14 residues. Germline CDR1 reads SGHRS; CDR2 reads YFSETQ. CDR3 protein: CASSLPGPSDTQYF. Here the CDR3 DNA reads TGCGCCAGCAGCTTACCGGGACCTAGCGATACGCAGTATTTT.

This clonotype appeared many times. Mismatch with germline at one junction end may stem from a read error. The V gene is TRBV5-1, the J gene TRBJ2-3, with 7 bases lining up with TRBD1. Germline CDR1 is SGHRS and CDR2 is YFSETQ. CDR3 length equals 14 residues. This CDR3 is CASSLGQSTDTQYF. CDR3 bases: TGTGCCAGCAGCCTGGGACAGAGCACAGATACGCAGTATTTT.

This clonotype has ten or more counts. This chain uses TRBV18 with TRBJ1-1; 7 nucleotides line up with TRBD1. V trimming: 5 bases; J trimming: 3 bases; junction bases outside the gene matches: 9. The CDR3 has 15 residues. The V gene's germline CDR1 is KGHSH and CDR2 LQKENI. CDR3 protein: CASSNTGEADTEAFF. CDR3 DNA: TGTGCCAGCTCAAATACAGGGGAGGCGGACACTGAAGCTTTCTTT.

This clonotype was counted many times. J is TRBJ1-6 and V is TRBV6-5; no clear D gene. There are 12 residues in the CDR3. V gave up 8 bases and J gave up 7 bases, with 9 bases separating them. CDR1 and CDR2 from the germline V gene are MNHEY and SVGAGI. CDR3 DNA: TGTGCCAGCCGACTCCGGAATTCACCCCTCCACTTT. Translated: CASRLRNSPLHF.

This clonotype was seen ten or more times. The chain is built from TRBV20-1 and TRBJ1-5, with D possibly being TRBD1 (6 bases). CDR1 and CDR2 (germline): DFQATT, SNEGSKA (reference sequence). This CDR3 has 17 amino acids. V lost 0 bases and J 0 bases, leaving 15 bases between the germline ends. The chain's CDR3 is CSARDLAGAYSNQPQHF. The CDR3 DNA follows: TGCAGTGCTAGAGATCTGGCAGGGGCTTATAGCAATCAGCCCCAGCATTTT.

This clonotype was observed many times. The V call is TRBV7-2, the J call TRBJ2-7; D unclear. The V gene's germline CDR1 is SGHTA and CDR2 FQGNSA. Trimming pared 5 bases from V and 2 bases from J, leaving 10 bases between. This CDR3 spans 13 amino acids. The CDR3 nucleotides read TGTGCCAGCAGCCAGTACTTGGCCTACGAGCAGTACTTC. Translation: CASSQYLAYEQYF.

The J gene is TRBJ2-2, the V gene TRBV4-2; no clear D. V shed 8 bases and J shed 5 bases, with 15 bases lying between them. This CDR3 is 14 amino acids long. Germline V lookup: CDR1 LGHNA, CDR2 YNFKEQ. The CDR3 loop is CASCRDHQTGELFF. CDR3 nucleotides: TGTGCCAGCTGCCGAGATCACCAGACCGGGGAGCTGTTTTTT.

The chain carries TRBV9 and TRBJ2-3, with a possible D match to TRBD2 (6 bases). Germline V gives CDR1 SGDLS, CDR2 YYNGEE. CDR3 length equals 16 residues. Trimming removed 4 bases from V and 1 base from J, with 16 bases in between. This CDR3 is CASSPSWTGGTDTQYF. The CDR3 region has the DNA TGTGCCAGCAGCCCGTCGTGGACGGGGGGCACAGATACGCAGTATTTT.

This clonotype appeared many times. The chain recombines TRBV29-1 with TRBJ2-1, with D unresolved. This CDR3 is built from 12 residues. V lost 1 base and J 6 bases, leaving 7 bases between the germline ends. CDR1 is SQVTM, CDR2 ANQGSEA, per germline. CDR3 sequence reads: CSVEVWGNEQFF. In DNA form, the CDR3 reads TGCAGCGTTGAAGTCTGGGGCAATGAGCAGTTCTTC.

As regards this clonotype: A far larger clone differs by one base, so this is likely a read error. The V call is TRBV6-1, the J call TRBJ2-2; maybe TRBD1 (7 bases). Per the germline V gene, CDR1 is MNHNS and CDR2 is SASEGT. The CDR3 covers 15 residues. Trimming removed 5 bases at V and 4 bases at J, with 14 bases between. Here the CDR3 reads CASSYEQGGTGELFF. The DNA for the CDR3 is TGTGCCAGCAGTTACGAGCAGGGGGGCACCGGGGAGCTGTTTTTT.

This clonotype was counted at least ten times. This chain links TRBV4-1 with TRBJ2-2; no reliable D call. Germline V gene lookup returns CDR1 MGHRA and CDR2 YSYEKL. The CDR3 contains 12 residues. The V gene lost 4 bases and the J gene lost 8 bases, with 8 bases spanning the gap. The CDR3 DNA reads TGCGCCAGCAGCCGCCGAGGTGGGGAGCTGTTTTTT. As protein: CASSRRGGELFF.

About this clonotype itself: This sequence may be a read error, since a much larger clone differs from it by one base. The V gene is TRBV2, the J gene TRBJ1-1; 7 nucleotides align to TRBD1. Germline V lookup: CDR1 SNHLY, CDR2 FYNNEI. The length of the CDR3 is 14 residues. The CDR3 here is CASSREGGHTEALF. The CDR3 DNA reads as TGTGCCAGCTCACGGGAAGGGGGCCACACTGAAGCTCTCTTT.

This clonotype has just a few counts. The chain recombines TRBV18 with TRBJ2-3; 11 bases agree with TRBD1. Germline CDR1 is KGHSH and CDR2 is LQKENI. V lost 3 bases to trimming and J lost 8 bases; unmatched junction nucleotides: 4. The CDR3 has 14 amino acids. The CDR3 bases are TGTGCCAGCTCACCCAGGACAGGGGGCTTTACGCAGTATTTT. Encoded protein: CASSPRTGGFTQYF.

This clonotype was seen ten or more times. This chain connects TRBV5-1 to TRBJ2-5; a weak D match, TRBD2 (7 bases). The CDR3 has 16 residues. The V gene lost 0 bases and the J gene lost 2 bases, with 14 bases spanning the gap. The V gene's germline CDR1 is SGHRS and CDR2 YFSETQ. CDR3 amino acids: CASSLARGGGQETQYF. The CDR3 DNA is TGCGCCAGCAGCTTGGCCAGAGGGGGGGGACAAGAGACCCAGTACTTC.

Concerning this clonotype: It may be a read error: a sequence one base away is much more abundant. Because the CDR3 is missing its conserved closing phenylalanine or tryptophan, this is likely a read error. V and J are TRBV30 and TRBJ1-2, with TRBD1 matching 7 bases. CDR1 and CDR2 (germline): GTSNPN, SVGIG (reference sequence). The CDR3 is 13 residues long. V shed 3 bases, J shed 4 bases, and the junction held 5 bases outside the gene matches. The CDR3 nucleotides read TGTGCCTGGAGACCTGCAGGGGGCTATGGCTACACCCTC. Translated, it gives CAWRPAGGYGYTL.

Of note for this clonotype: The junction differs from germline at one of its ends, possibly a read error. The V and J genes are TRBV29-1 and TRBJ2-5; no reliable D call. This CDR3 is 11 amino acids long. Germline lookup yields CDR1 SQVTM and CDR2 ANQGSEA. CDR3 DNA: TGCAGCGTTGATGAAGGAGAGAGCCAGTACTTC. It yields the protein CSVDEGESQYF.

With regard to this clonotype: A much larger clone differs by one base, so this may be a read error. The chain joins TRBV28 to TRBJ1-4; D gene ambiguous. Germline-derived CDR1 and CDR2 are MDHEN and SYDVKM. The CDR3 is 17 amino acids. The V gene lost 4 bases and the J gene lost 3 bases, with 18 bases spanning the gap. The chain's CDR3 is CASSSREPGRANEKLFF. CDR3 coding DNA: TGTGCCAGCAGTTCTCGGGAACCCGGGAGAGCTAATGAAAAACTGTTTTTT.

This clonotype was seen more than once but under ten times. The chain links TRBV5-4 to TRBJ1-4; D is ambiguous. Germline V gives CDR1 SGHNT, CDR2 YYREEE (reference sequence). Deletions cut 0 bases from V and 3 bases from J, with 9 bases between. This CDR3 has 15 residues. The CDR3 region has the DNA TGTGCCAGCAGCTTGGAGGCCGGCGCTAATGAAAAACTGTTTTTT. It codes for CASSLEAGANEKLFF.

The V and J genes are TRBV7-2 and TRBJ2-5; D gene uncertain. V lost 3 bases and J lost 5, with 7 bases in between. Germline values: CDR1 SGHTA, CDR2 FQGNSA. This CDR3 comprises 12 residues. In DNA, the CDR3 is TGTGCCAGCAGCTTTCGGGCTGAGACCCAGTACTTC. Translated, it gives CASSFRAETQYF. Supplemented by reference TRBV7-2 and TRBJ2-5, the full variable domain reads GAGVSQSPSNKVTEKGKDVELRCDPISGHTALYWYRQSLGQGLEFLIYFQGNSAPDKSGLPSDRFSAERTGGSVSTLTIQRTQQEDSAVYLCASSFRAETQYFGPGTRLLVL.

As regards this clonotype: A read error is likely, as this CDR3 ends without the conserved phenylalanine or tryptophan. The CDR3 is CASSLLTGGPGANVLTL. The CDR3 bases are TGTGCCAGTAGCCTTCTGACAGGGGGACCTGGGGCCAACGTCCTGACTCTC. V gene TRBV3-1 combines with J gene TRBJ2-6, with 9 bases aligning to TRBD1. Germline CDR1 LGHDT, CDR2 YNNKEL (reference sequence). The length of the CDR3 is 17 residues.

This clonotype came up many times. The V and J genes are TRBV28 and TRBJ1-1; TRBD1 is a possible D gene (6 bases). CDR1 is MDHEN, CDR2 SYDVKM, per germline. Trimming removed 8 bases at V and 1 base at J, with 17 bases between. This CDR3 region has 15 residues. The CDR3 is CASGWMKQGNTEAFF. CDR3 coding DNA: TGTGCCAGCGGATGGATGAAACAGGGGAACACTGAAGCTTTCTTT.